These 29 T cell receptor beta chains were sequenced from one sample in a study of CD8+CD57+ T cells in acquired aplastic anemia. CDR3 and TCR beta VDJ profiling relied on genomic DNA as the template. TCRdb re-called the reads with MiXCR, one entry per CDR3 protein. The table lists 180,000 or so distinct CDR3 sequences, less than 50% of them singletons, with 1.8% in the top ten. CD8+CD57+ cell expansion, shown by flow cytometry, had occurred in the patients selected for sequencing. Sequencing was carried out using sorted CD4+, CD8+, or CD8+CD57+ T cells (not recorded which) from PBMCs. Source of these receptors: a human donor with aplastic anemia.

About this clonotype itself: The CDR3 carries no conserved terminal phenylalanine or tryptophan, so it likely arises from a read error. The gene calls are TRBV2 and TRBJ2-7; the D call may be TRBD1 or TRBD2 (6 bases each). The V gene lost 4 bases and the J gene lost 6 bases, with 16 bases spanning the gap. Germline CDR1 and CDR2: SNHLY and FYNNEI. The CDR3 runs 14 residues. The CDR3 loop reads CASSARTQGGEQYS. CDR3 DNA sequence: TGTGCCAGCAGTGCCCGAACACAGGGAGGCGAGCAGTACTCC.

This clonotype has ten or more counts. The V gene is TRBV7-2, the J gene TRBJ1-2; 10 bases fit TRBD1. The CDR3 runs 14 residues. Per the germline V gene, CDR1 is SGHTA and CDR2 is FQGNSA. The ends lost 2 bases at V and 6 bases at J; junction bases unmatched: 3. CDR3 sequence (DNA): TGTGCCAGCAGCTTAACGACAGGGGGCAATGGCTACACCTTC. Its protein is CASSLTTGGNGYTF.

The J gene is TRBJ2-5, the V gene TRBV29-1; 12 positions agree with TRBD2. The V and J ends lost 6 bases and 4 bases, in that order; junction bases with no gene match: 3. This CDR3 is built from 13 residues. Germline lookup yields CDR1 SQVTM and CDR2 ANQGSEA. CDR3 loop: CSVRTSGVETQYF. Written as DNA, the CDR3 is TGCAGCGTCCGGACTAGCGGGGTAGAGACCCAGTACTTC.

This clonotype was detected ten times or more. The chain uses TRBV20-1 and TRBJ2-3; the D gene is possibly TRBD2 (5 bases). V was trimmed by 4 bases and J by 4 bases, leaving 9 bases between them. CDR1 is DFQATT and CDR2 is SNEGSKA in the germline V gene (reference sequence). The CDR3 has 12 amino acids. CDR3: CSAIGVADTQYF. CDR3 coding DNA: TGCAGTGCTATCGGGGTAGCAGATACGCAGTATTTT.

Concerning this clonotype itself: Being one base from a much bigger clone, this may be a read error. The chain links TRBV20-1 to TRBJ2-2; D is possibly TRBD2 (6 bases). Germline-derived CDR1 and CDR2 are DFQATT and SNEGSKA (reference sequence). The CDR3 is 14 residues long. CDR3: CSAREGLNTGELLF. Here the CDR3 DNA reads TGCAGTGCTAGGGAGGGACTTAACACCGGGGAGCTGCTTTTT.

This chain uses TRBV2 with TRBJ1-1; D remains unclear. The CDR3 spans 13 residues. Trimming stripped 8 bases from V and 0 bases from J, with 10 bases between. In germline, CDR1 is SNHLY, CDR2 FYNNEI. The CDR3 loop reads CASCRNMNTEAFF. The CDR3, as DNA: TGTGCCAGCTGTCGCAACATGAACACTGAAGCTTTCTTT.

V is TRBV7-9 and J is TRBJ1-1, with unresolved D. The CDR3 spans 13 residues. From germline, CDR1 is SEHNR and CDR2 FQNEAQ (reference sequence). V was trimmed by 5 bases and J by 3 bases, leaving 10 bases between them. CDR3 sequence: CASSPAGYTEAFF. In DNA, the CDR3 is TGTGCCAGCAGCCCCGCGGGGTACACTGAAGCTTTCTTT.

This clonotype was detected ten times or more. CDR3 loop: CASSDLGGGNQPQHF. Here the CDR3 DNA reads TGTGCCAGCAGTGACCTAGGGGGCGGCAATCAGCCCCAGCATTTT. The chain is built from TRBV2 and TRBJ1-5; 7 bases align to TRBD1. The J segment lost 2 bases and the V segment lost 3 bases, leaving 4 bases of the junction unmatched. Germline CDR1 reads SNHLY; CDR2 reads FYNNEI. The CDR3 is 15 amino acids.

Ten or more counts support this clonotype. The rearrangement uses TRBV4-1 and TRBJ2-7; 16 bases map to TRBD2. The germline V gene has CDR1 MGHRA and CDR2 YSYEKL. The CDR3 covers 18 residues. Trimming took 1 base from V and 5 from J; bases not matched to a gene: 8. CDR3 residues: CASSQGGLAGGPFDEQYF. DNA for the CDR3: TGCGCCAGCAGCCAAGGGGGACTAGCGGGAGGGCCCTTCGACGAGCAGTACTTC.

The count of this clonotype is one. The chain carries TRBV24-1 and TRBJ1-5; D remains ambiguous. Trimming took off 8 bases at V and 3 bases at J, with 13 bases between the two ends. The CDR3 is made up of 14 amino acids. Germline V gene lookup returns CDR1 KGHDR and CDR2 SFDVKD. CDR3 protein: CATIGRWVNQPQHF. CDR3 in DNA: TGTGCCACCATTGGCCGGTGGGTCAATCAGCCCCAGCATTTT.

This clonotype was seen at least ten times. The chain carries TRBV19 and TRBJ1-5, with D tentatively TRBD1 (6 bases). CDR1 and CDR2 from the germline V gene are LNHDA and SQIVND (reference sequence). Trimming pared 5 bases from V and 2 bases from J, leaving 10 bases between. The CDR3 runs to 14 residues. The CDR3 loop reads CASSGGQRNQPQHF. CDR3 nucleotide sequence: TGTGCCAGTAGTGGAGGACAGCGCAATCAGCCCCAGCATTTT.

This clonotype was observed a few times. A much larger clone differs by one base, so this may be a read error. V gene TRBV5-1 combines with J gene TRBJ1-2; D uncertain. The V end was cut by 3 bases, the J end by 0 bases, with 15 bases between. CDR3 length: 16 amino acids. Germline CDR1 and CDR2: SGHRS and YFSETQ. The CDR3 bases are TGCGCCAGCAGCTCTGGGAGCAACGCAGCTAACTATGGCTACACCTTC. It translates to CASSSGSNAANYGYTF.

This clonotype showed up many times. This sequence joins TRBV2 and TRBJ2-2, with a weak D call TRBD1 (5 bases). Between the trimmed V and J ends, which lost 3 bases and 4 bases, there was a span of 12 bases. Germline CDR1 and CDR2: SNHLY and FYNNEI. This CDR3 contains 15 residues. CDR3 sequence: CASSEVQGATGELFF. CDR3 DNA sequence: TGTGCCAGCAGTGAGGTCCAGGGTGCCACCGGGGAGCTGTTTTTT.

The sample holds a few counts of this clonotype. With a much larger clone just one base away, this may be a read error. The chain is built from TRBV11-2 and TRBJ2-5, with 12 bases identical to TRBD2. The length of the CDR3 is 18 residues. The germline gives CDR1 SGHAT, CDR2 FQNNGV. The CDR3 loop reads CAGSRTSGGQRRQETQYF. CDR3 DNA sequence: TGTGCCGGCAGCCGTACTAGCGGGGGGCAGAGGCGCCAAGAGACCCAGTACTTC.

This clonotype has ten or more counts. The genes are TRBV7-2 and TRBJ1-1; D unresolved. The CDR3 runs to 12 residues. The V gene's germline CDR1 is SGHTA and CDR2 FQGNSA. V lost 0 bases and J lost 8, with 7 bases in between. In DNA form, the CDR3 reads TGTGCCAGCAGCTTAGCCCAGTTAGAAGCTTTCTTT. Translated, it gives CASSLAQLEAFF. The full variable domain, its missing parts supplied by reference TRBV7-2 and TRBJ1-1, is GAGVSQSPSNKVTEKGKDVELRCDPISGHTALYWYRQSLGQGLEFLIYFQGNSAPDKSGLPSDRFSAERTGGSVSTLTIQRTQQEDSAVYLCASSLAQLEAFFGQGTRLTVV.

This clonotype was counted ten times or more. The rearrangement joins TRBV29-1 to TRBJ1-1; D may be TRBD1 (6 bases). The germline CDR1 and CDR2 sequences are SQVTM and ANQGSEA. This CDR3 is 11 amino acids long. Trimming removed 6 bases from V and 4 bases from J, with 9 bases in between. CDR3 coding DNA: TGCAGCGTGGGGGCTGGCACTGAAGCTTTCTTT. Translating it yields CSVGAGTEAFF.

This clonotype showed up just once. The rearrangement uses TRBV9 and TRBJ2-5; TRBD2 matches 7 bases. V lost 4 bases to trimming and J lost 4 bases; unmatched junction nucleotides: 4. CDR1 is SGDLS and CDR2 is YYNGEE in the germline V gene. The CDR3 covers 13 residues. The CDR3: CASSQVAGETQYF. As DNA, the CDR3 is TGTGCCAGCAGCCAGGTAGCGGGAGAGACCCAGTACTTC.

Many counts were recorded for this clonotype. This CDR3 is CASRPAEQWALNTEAFF. The DNA of the CDR3 is TGCGCCAGCAGACCGGCGGAGCAGTGGGCTTTGAACACTGAAGCTTTCTTT. The gene calls are TRBV5-1 and TRBJ1-1; D call uncertain. This CDR3 region has 17 residues. Germline V gene lookup returns CDR1 SGHRS and CDR2 YFSETQ. V was trimmed by 5 bases and J by 0 bases, leaving 20 bases between them.

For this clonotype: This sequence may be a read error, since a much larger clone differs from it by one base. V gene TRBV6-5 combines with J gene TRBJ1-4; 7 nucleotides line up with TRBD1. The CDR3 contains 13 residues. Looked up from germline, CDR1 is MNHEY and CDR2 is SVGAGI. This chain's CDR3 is CASSYGQAERLFF. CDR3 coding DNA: TGTGCCAGCAGTTACGGACAGGCTGAAAGACTGTTTTTT.

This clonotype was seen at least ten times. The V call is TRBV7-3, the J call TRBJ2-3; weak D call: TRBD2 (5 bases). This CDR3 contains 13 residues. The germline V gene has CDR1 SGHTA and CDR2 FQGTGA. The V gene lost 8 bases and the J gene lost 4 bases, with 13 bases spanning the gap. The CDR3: CASSMAGPDTQYF. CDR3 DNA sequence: TGTGCCAGCTCCATGGCGGGCCCAGATACGCAGTATTTT.

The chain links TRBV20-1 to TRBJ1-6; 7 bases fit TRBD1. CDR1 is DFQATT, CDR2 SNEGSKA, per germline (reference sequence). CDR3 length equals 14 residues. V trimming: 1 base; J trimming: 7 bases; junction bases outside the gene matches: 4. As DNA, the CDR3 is TGCAGTGCTAGAGCCGGGACAGCGAATTCACCCCTCCACTTT. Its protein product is CSARAGTANSPLHF.

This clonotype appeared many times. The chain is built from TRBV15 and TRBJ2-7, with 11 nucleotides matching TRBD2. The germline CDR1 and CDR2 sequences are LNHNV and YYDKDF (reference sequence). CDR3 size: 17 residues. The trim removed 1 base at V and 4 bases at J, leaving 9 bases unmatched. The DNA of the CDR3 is TGTGCCACCAGCAGAGCAACCGGGACTAGCGGAAAATACGAGCAGTACTTC. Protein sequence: CATSRATGTSGKYEQYF. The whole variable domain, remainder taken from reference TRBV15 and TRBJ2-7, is DAMVIQNPRYQVTQFGKPVTLSCSQTLNHNVMYWYQQKSSQAPKLLFHYYDKDFNNEADTPDNFQSRRPNTSFCFLDIRSPGLGDTAMYLCATSRATGTSGKYEQYFGPGTRLTVT.

This CDR3 is CASSDDPSGVTYEQYF. DNA for the CDR3: TGTGCCAGCAGTGATGATCCTAGCGGGGTGACCTACGAGCAGTACTTC. The chain employs TRBV9 and TRBJ2-7, with 9 positions matching TRBD2. The CDR3 runs to 16 residues. From germline, CDR1 is SGDLS and CDR2 YYNGEE. The V segment lost 5 bases and the J segment 2 bases; nucleotides outside the gene matches: 11.

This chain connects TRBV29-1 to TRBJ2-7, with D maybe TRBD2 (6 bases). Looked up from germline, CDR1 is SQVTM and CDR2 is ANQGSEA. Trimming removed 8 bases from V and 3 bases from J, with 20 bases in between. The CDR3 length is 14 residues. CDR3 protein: CSLGGVPGLYEQYF. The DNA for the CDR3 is TGCAGCTTAGGAGGGGTGCCGGGACTCTACGAGCAGTACTTC.

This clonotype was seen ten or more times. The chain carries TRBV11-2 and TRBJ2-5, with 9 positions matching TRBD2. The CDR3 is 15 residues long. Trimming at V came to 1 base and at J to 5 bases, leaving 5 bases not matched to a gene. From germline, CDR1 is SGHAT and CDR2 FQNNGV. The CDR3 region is CASSLGRRGGETQYF. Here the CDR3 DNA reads TGTGCCAGCAGCTTAGGAAGGCGGGGGGGCGAGACCCAGTACTTC.

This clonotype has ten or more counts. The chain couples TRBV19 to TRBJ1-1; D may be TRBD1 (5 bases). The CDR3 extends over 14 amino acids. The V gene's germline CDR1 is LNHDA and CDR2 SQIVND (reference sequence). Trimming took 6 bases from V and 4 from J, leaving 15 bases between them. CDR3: CASRLDRGSTEAFF. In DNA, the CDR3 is TGTGCCAGTAGATTGGATCGGGGGTCCACTGAAGCTTTCTTT.

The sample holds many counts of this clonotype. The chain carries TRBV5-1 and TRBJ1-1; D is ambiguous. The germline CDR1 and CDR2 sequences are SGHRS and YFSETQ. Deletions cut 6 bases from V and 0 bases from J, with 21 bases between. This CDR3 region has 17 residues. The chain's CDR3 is CASTFGHSNSLNTEAFF. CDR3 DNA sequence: TGCGCCAGCACGTTTGGCCATTCGAACAGTTTGAACACTGAAGCTTTCTTT.

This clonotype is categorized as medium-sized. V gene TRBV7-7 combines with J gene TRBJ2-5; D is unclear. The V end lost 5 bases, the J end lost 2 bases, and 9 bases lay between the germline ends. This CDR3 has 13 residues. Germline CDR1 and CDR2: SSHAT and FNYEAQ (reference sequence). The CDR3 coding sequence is TGTGCCAGCAGCCCCAGCGCGCAAGAGACCCAGTACTTC. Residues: CASSPSAQETQYF. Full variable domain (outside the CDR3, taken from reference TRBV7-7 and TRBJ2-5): GAGVSQSPRYKVTKRGQDVTLRCDPISSHATLYWYQQALGQGPEFLTYFNYEAQPDKSGLPSDRFSAERPEGSISTLTIQRTEQRDSAMYRCASSPSAQETQYFGPGTRLLVL.

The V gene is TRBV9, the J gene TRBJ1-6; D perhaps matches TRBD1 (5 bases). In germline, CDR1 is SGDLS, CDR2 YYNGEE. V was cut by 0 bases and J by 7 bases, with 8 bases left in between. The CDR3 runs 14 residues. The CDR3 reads CASSVEGANSPLHF. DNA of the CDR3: TGTGCCAGCAGCGTAGAAGGGGCCAATTCACCCCTCCACTTT.